A single sample gave rise to the 30 T cell receptor beta chains below, sequenced in a study of a mutant IDH1 vaccine in newly diagnosed glioma. Only in-frame clones appear in the TCRdb table, and some are missing; sequencing was by immunoSEQ multiplex PCR. The sample yields 40,000 to 45,000 clones, approximately 83% seen once. Time point indicated: week 35, safety follow-up. All doses held 300 ug of mutant IDH1 20-mer peptide, with topical imiquimod. The antigens for these receptors are not known. This specimen was PBMCs, taken from a glioma patient whose treatment included an IDH1 peptide vaccine. These receptors came from a woman between 45 and 60 years old with glioma.

The V call is TRBV30, the J call TRBJ2-3; 12 bases are shared with TRBD2. In germline, CDR1 is GTSNPN, CDR2 SVGIG (reference sequence). The V gene end was trimmed by 1 base and the J gene end by 2 bases; junction bases not matched to a gene: 4. CDR3 length equals 16 residues. In DNA form, the CDR3 reads TGTGCCTGGAGTGCGACTAGCGGGGGACCCACAGATACGCAGTATTTT. This codes for CAWSATSGGPTDTQYF. Looking up the rest from reference TRBV30 and TRBJ2-3 gives the full variable domain: SQTIHQWPATLVQPVGSPLSLECTVEGTSNPNLYWYRQAAGRGLQLLFYSVGIGQISSEVPQNLSASRPQDRQFILSSKKLLLSDSGFYLCAWSATSGGPTDTQYFGPGTRLTVL.

V and J are TRBV11-3 and TRBJ2-7; D uncertain. Deletions cut 3 bases from V and 4 bases from J, with 4 bases between. CDR1 and CDR2 (germline): SGHNT, YENEEA. The CDR3 contains 11 residues. The CDR3 DNA is TGTGCCAGCAGCTTCCAGTACGAGCAGTACTTC. Translation: CASSFQYEQYF.

The chain has TRBV7-8 and TRBJ1-1; perhaps TRBD1 as D (5 bases). The CDR3 sequence is 13 residues long. The V and J ends lost 3 bases and 2 bases respectively, with 7 bases between them. Germline V gene data show CDR1 as SGHVS and CDR2 as FQNEAQ. As DNA, the CDR3 is TGTGCCAGCAGCTTCAGGGTTAACACTGAAGCTTTCTTT. It encodes CASSFRVNTEAFF. Combining the CDR3 with reference TRBV7-8 and TRBJ1-1 gives the whole variable domain GAGVSQSPRYKVAKRGQDVALRCDPISGHVSLFWYQQALGQGPEFLTYFQNEAQLDKSGLPSDRFFAERPEGSVSTLKIQRTQQEDSAVYLCASSFRVNTEAFFGQGTRLTVV.

The chain employs TRBV5-1 and TRBJ2-2; 8 positions agree with TRBD1. Per the germline V gene, CDR1 is SGHRS and CDR2 is YFSETQ. The V and J ends lost 7 bases and 2 bases, in that order; junction bases with no gene match: 1. This CDR3 has 13 amino acids. The CDR3 spells CASGQGNTGELFF. Here the CDR3 DNA reads TGCGCCAGCGGACAGGGTAACACCGGGGAGCTGTTTTTT.

The chain joins TRBV6-6 to TRBJ1-5; possibly TRBD1 for D (6 bases). Germline V gene data show CDR1 as MNHNY and CDR2 as SVGAGI (reference sequence). Trimming pared 6 bases from V and 6 bases from J, leaving 15 bases between. CDR3 length: 14 residues. CDR3 sequence reads: CASSPGGQGQPQHF. The DNA of the CDR3 is TGTGCCAGCAGCCCTGGGGGGCAGGGTCAGCCCCAGCATTTT.

The chain combines TRBV6-5 with TRBJ1-1; the match to TRBD1 covers 7 bases. Germline CDR1 reads MNHEY; CDR2 reads SVGAGI. The CDR3 contains 11 residues. V was pared by 6 bases and J by 9 bases, with 4 bases of the junction left unmatched. CDR3: CASRDRSKAFF. The CDR3 DNA reads TGTGCCAGCAGGGACAGGAGCAAAGCTTTCTTT.

The chain combines TRBV6-6 with TRBJ2-2; D is unclear. V was clipped by 5 bases and J by 3 bases, with 4 bases between them. The germline gives CDR1 MNHNY, CDR2 SVGAGI (reference sequence). The CDR3 spans 12 residues. CDR3 in amino acids: CASSPYTGELFF. In nucleotides, the CDR3 is TGTGCCAGCAGTCCCTACACCGGGGAGCTGTTTTTT.

This clone came up once. V usage is TRBV19 and J usage is TRBJ1-5; TRBD1 might be the D (5 bases). The V gene's germline CDR1 is LNHDA and CDR2 SQIVND (reference sequence). There are 15 residues in the CDR3. With 5 bases removed from V and 1 base from J, the gap between germline ends came to 12 bases. The CDR3 nucleotides read TGTGCCAGTAGTCTAAAAGGGGTCAGCAATCAGCCCCAGCATTTT. Translation gives CASSLKGVSNQPQHF.

The V call is TRBV19, the J call TRBJ1-2; perhaps TRBD1 as D (5 bases). Germline V CDR1 and CDR2: LNHDA, SQIVND (reference sequence). The germline V and J ends were trimmed by 5 bases and 3 bases, with 7 bases remaining between them. The CDR3 totals 12 residues. The chain's CDR3 is CASSPTDYGYTF. The DNA for the CDR3 is TGTGCCAGTAGTCCGACAGACTATGGCTACACCTTC. Combining the CDR3 with reference TRBV19 and TRBJ1-2 gives the whole variable domain DGGITQSPKYLFRKEGQNVTLSCEQNLNHDAMYWYRQDPGQGLRLIYYSQIVNDFQKGDIAEGYSVSREKKESFPLTVTSAQKNPTAFYLCASSPTDYGYTFGSGTRLTVV.

The gene calls are TRBV5-1 and TRBJ1-1, with D perhaps matching TRBD1 (5 bases). This CDR3 contains 12 residues. Germline assignment: CDR1 SGHRS and CDR2 YFSETQ. Deletions cut 2 bases from V and 6 bases from J, with 8 bases between. The CDR3 sequence is CASSFSGSEAFF. CDR3 coding DNA: TGCGCCAGCAGCTTTTCAGGGTCTGAAGCTTTCTTT.

The chain links TRBV9 to TRBJ1-2, with D perhaps TRBD1 (5 bases). Germline assignment: CDR1 SGDLS and CDR2 YYNGEE. This CDR3 comprises 11 residues. Trimming cost V 3 bases and J 8 bases, with 8 bases left between them. The chain's CDR3 is CASSAGGGYTF. The CDR3 DNA follows: TGTGCCAGCAGCGCGGGGGGGGGCTACACCTTC.

This chain connects TRBV25-1 to TRBJ2-6, with D uncertain. CDR3 size: 15 residues. V shed 1 base and J shed 4 bases, with 8 bases lying between them. Germline V gene data show CDR1 as MGHDK and CDR2 as SYGVNS. CDR3 amino acids: CASSEWASGANVLTF. In DNA form, the CDR3 reads TGTGCCAGCAGTGAATGGGCGTCAGGGGCCAACGTCCTGACTTTC. The entire variable domain, with the rest obtained from reference TRBV25-1 and TRBJ2-6, is as follows: EADIYQTPRYLVIGTGKKITLECSQTMGHDKMYWYQQDPGMELHLIHYSYGVNSTEKGDLSSESTVSRIRTEHFPLTLESARPSHTSQYLCASSEWASGANVLTFGAGSRLTVL.

The chain uses TRBV6-6 and TRBJ1-1, with D possibly being TRBD1 (5 bases). Germline V gives CDR1 MNHNY, CDR2 SVGAGI (reference sequence). With 7 bases removed from V and 7 bases from J, the gap between germline ends came to 19 bases. The CDR3 has 14 amino acids. The CDR3 protein is CASTPPGGSGEAFF. The CDR3 bases are TGTGCCAGCACACCCCCGGGGGGGTCGGGTGAAGCTTTCTTT.

This rearrangement joins TRBV4-1 to TRBJ1-2; D is unclear. Trimming took 0 bases from V and 8 from J, leaving 19 bases between them. The CDR3 loop spans 16 amino acids. Germline-derived CDR1 and CDR2 are MGHRA and YSYEKL. The CDR3 DNA is TGCGCCAGCAGCCAAGATGCCCAGAGAGGGCTGGGGGGCTACACCTTC. Translation: CASSQDAQRGLGGYTF.

V is TRBV5-1 and J is TRBJ1-3, with D possibly matching TRBD1 (6 bases). In germline, CDR1 is SGHRS, CDR2 YFSETQ. The V gene lost 2 bases and the J gene lost 0 bases, with 12 bases spanning the gap. This CDR3 is built from 16 residues. The CDR3 DNA reads TGCGCCAGCAGCTTCCAGACAGGACTCTCTGGAAACACCATATATTTT. Its translation: CASSFQTGLSGNTIYF.

V gene TRBV6-5 combines with J gene TRBJ1-3; TRBD1 matches 8 bases. The germline gives CDR1 MNHEY, CDR2 SVGAGI. The CDR3 has 15 residues. V gave up 0 bases and J gave up 3 bases; unmatched junction bases: 1. CDR3 amino acids: CASSYSGQGGNTIYF. The CDR3 DNA sequence: TGTGCCAGCAGTTACTCCGGACAGGGTGGAAACACCATATATTTT.

This chain connects TRBV7-9 to TRBJ2-7; D remains ambiguous. V lost 5 bases and J 7 bases, leaving 15 bases between the germline ends. The CDR3 consists of 13 residues. Germline lookup yields CDR1 SEHNR and CDR2 FQNEAQ (reference sequence). The CDR3 reads CASSRIWEVEQYF. The CDR3, as DNA: TGTGCCAGCAGCCGAATCTGGGAAGTAGAGCAGTACTTC.

The J gene is TRBJ2-7, the V gene TRBV7-8; D assignment may be TRBD1 or TRBD2 (5 bases each). Germline-derived CDR1 and CDR2 are SGHVS and FQNEAQ. Trimming pared 4 bases from V and 5 bases from J, leaving 18 bases between. CDR3 length equals 15 residues. Written as DNA, the CDR3 is TGTGCCAGCAGCTACCAACCGGGACGAAAGGACGAGCAGTACTTC. Translated, it gives CASSYQPGRKDEQYF.

The V call is TRBV9, the J call TRBJ1-3; possibly TRBD1 for D (5 bases). Per the germline V gene, CDR1 is SGDLS and CDR2 is YYNGEE. The CDR3 runs 14 residues. With 4 bases removed from V and 4 bases from J, the gap between germline ends came to 12 bases. CDR3 sequence: CASSSGAGGNTIYF. DNA for the CDR3: TGTGCCAGCAGCTCCGGGGCGGGGGGAAACACCATATATTTT.

V and J are TRBV7-5 and TRBJ2-7; whether TRBD2, the table's D call, matches the DNA was not checked. TRBV7-5 has pseudogene status. The CDR3 runs to 14 residues. The chain's CDR3 is CARSPRTSLYEQYF. The DNA for the CDR3 is TGTGCCAGAAGCCCTAGGACTAGCCTTTACGAGCAGTACTTC.

The gene calls are TRBV5-1 and TRBJ1-1; 8 bases match TRBD1. The CDR3 extends over 13 amino acids. V gave up 0 bases and J gave up 8 bases; unmatched junction bases: 3. Germline V lookup: CDR1 SGHRS, CDR2 YFSETQ. DNA of the CDR3: TGCGCCAGCAGCTTGGAATGGGACAGGGAAGCTTTCTTT. It encodes CASSLEWDREAFF.

This chain joins TRBV5-1 and TRBJ1-2; possibly TRBD1 for D (6 bases). There are 15 residues in the CDR3. Germline CDR1 reads SGHRS; CDR2 reads YFSETQ. The V end lost 3 bases, the J end lost 8 bases, and 20 bases lay between the germline ends. The CDR3 nucleotides read TGCGCCAGCAGCTCCCTGACAGGAGGGGACCCGGGCTACACCTTC. Translated: CASSSLTGGDPGYTF.

CDR3: CASSQGAGTGEADTQYF. The CDR3 coding sequence is TGCGCCAGCAGCCAAGGGGCCGGGACAGGGGAAGCAGATACGCAGTATTTT. The chain joins TRBV4-3 to TRBJ2-3, with 10 bases fitting TRBD1. The V and J ends lost 1 base and 4 bases, in that order; junction bases with no gene match: 8. The CDR3 is made up of 17 amino acids. CDR1 LGHNA and CDR2 YSLEER come from the germline V gene.

This sequence joins TRBV20-1 and TRBJ1-1, with unresolved D. The CDR3 runs 11 residues. CDR1 and CDR2 (germline): DFQATT, SNEGSKA (reference sequence). The V and J ends lost 6 bases and 0 bases respectively, with 5 bases between them. This chain's CDR3 is CSARLNTEAFF. DNA of the CDR3: TGCAGTGCGAGGTTGAACACTGAAGCTTTCTTT.

CDR3 DNA: TGCGCCAGCAGCTTGTTAGGGGCCCTAGAGTCCCCAGGAAGGAGCACTGAAGCTTTCTTT. Amino acids: CASSLLGALESPGRSTEAFF. V usage is TRBV5-1 and J usage is TRBJ1-1; perhaps TRBD1 as D (5 bases). Per germline, CDR1 SGHRS and CDR2 YFSETQ. This CDR3 is 20 amino acids long. The V end was cut by 1 base, the J end by 4 bases, with 29 bases between.

The chain employs TRBV2 and TRBJ1-1; D gene uncertain. V was cut by 9 bases and J by 4 bases, with 15 bases left in between. Per the germline V gene, CDR1 is SNHLY and CDR2 is FYNNEI. There are 13 residues in the CDR3. CDR3 protein: CARRAPAGTEAFF. The CDR3 DNA sequence: TGTGCCAGACGGGCCCCCGCGGGCACTGAAGCTTTCTTT.

In its sample, this clone was seen once. The chain is built from TRBV7-2 and TRBJ1-5, with D tentatively TRBD1 (5 bases). The germline CDR1 and CDR2 sequences are SGHTA and FQGNSA. V was pared by 5 bases and J by 5 bases, with 16 bases between. The CDR3 sequence is 15 residues long. The CDR3 protein is CASSQGSRGDQPQHF. The CDR3 coding sequence is TGTGCCAGCAGCCAAGGGTCGCGGGGGGATCAGCCCCAGCATTTT.

The V gene is TRBV4-1, the J gene TRBJ2-2; TRBD2 is a possible D gene (6 bases). The CDR3 has 16 residues. Germline loops: CDR1 MGHRA, CDR2 YSYEKL. V was trimmed by 0 bases and J by 4 bases, leaving 12 bases between them. CDR3 residues: CASSQDPGVGTGELFF. CDR3 DNA: TGCGCCAGCAGCCAAGATCCGGGGGTGGGCACCGGGGAGCTGTTTTTT.

CDR3 region: CASSLGGLGNPQTQYF. The CDR3 nucleotides are TGCGCCAGCAGCTTGGGGGGGCTCGGGAACCCCCAGACGCAGTATTTT. This sequence joins TRBV5-1 and TRBJ2-3; D is perhaps TRBD1 (6 bases). The ends were cut back, 0 bases at V and 9 bases at J, with 20 bases in the middle. CDR1 SGHRS and CDR2 YFSETQ come from the germline V gene. This CDR3 comprises 16 residues. Drawing the rest from reference TRBV5-1 and TRBJ2-3, the complete variable domain is KAGVTQTPRYLIKTRGQQVTLSCSPISGHRSVSWYQQTPGQGLQFLFEYFSETQRNKGNFPGRFSGRQFSNSRSEMNVSTLELGDSALYLCASSLGGLGNPQTQYFGPGTRLTVL.

The chain uses TRBV6-6 and TRBJ1-2; D remains unclear. This CDR3 spans 14 amino acids. Deletions cut 7 bases from V and 3 bases from J, with 15 bases between. From germline, CDR1 is MNHNY and CDR2 SVGAGI (reference sequence). The DNA of the CDR3 is TGTGCCAGCACCCGAGGCCCTGAGGACTATGGCTACACCTTC. It specifies CASTRGPEDYGYTF.